The rows below give T cell receptor beta chains drawn from one sample of a study of T cell clonotyping in hematopoietic cell transplantation. Assay: immunoSEQ multiplex PCR; the TCRdb copy retains only in-frame clones and omits some. The sample shows fewer than 80,000 clones, around 94% of them seen only once. The sample consisted of peripheral blood mononuclear cells. The receptors shown here come from a man aged 50-60 years in good health. Some clones in this sample may be carry-over from other donors' samples. Each CDR3 is given with its conserved first and last residue. Fields, in order: J gene, clone size, V gene, D gene, CDR3 DNA, CDR3 protein. The D gene is left open where the match is weak. Rows may omit the clone size; those that give it use once, few, many or a size class.

TRBJ2-1	NA	TRBV11-3	TRBD2	TGTGCCAGCAGCACAGGGACTAGCGGGAGAAGAGATGATGAGCAGTTCTTC	CASSTGTSGRRDDEQFF
TRBJ1-2	once	TRBV28	NA	TGTGCCAGCCTGATGCAGGGAAAGTCCTACACCTTC	CASLMQGKSYTF
TRBJ1-6	NA	TRBV19	TRBD1	TGTGCCAGTAACCGACAGGGAAGGTCCTATAATTCACCCCTCCACTTT	CASNRQGRSYNSPLHF
TRBJ2-2	NA	TRBV9	NA	TGTGCCAGCAGCCCCGGAGATTATACCGGGGAGCTGTTTTTT	CASSPGDYTGELFF
TRBJ2-5	NA	TRBV29-1	NA	TGCAGCGTTTTCACAGGGTTCGGGGAGACCCAGTACTTC	CSVFTGFGETQYF
TRBJ2-7	NA	TRBV18	NA	TGTGCCAGCTCACCGGAAGGGTACGAGCAGTACTTC	CASSPEGYEQYF
TRBJ1-2	NA	TRBV19	NA	TGTGCCAGTAGTTCCAGGGAGGACTATGGCTACACCTTC	CASSSREDYGYTF
TRBJ2-1	once	TRBV6-5	NA	TGTGCCAGCAGCTCCCCCACCCATGGGCACAATGAGCAGTTCTTC	CASSSPTHGHNEQFF
TRBJ1-1	NA	TRBV7-2	TRBD1	TGTGCCAGCAGCGTACGCGGGACAGGGGGTGGGGGCACTGAAGCTTTCTTT	CASSVRGTGGGGTEAFF
TRBJ1-1	NA	TRBV4-2	NA	TGTGCCAGCAGCCAAGATTCTCGGGGCGCCACTGAAGCTTTCTTT	CASSQDSRGATEAFF
TRBJ2-5	NA	TRBV28	NA	TGTGCCAGCGGATCAGGACAGCAAGAGACCCAGTACTTC	CASGSGQQETQYF
TRBJ2-7	few	TRBV2	NA	TGTGCCAGCAAGGGGGGACAACCCCCCTACGAGCAGTACTTC	CASKGGQPPYEQYF